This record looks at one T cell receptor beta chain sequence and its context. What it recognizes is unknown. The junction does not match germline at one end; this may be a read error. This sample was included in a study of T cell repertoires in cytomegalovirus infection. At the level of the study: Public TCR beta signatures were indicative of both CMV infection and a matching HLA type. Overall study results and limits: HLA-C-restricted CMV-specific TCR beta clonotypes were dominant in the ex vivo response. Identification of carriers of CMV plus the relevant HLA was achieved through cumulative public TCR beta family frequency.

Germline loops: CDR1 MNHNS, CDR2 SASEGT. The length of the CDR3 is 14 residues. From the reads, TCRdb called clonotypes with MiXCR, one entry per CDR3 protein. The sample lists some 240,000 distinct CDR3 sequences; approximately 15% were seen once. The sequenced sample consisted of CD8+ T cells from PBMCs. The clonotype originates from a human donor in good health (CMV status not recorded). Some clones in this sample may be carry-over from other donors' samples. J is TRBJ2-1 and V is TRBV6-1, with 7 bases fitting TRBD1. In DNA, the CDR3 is TGCGCCCATTCCGGGACAGTCCACTACAATGAGCAGTTCTTC. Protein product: CAHSGTVHYNEQFF.